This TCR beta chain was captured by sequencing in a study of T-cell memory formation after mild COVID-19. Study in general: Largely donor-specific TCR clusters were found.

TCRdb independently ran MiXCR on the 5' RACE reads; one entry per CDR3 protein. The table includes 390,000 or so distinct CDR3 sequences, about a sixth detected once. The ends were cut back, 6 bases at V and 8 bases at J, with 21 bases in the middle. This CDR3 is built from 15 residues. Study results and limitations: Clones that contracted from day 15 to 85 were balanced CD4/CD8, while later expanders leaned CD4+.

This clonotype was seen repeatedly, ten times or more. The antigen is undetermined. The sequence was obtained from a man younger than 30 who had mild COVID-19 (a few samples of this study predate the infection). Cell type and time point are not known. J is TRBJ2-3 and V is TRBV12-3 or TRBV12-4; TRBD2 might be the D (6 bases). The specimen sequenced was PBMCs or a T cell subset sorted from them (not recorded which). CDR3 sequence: CASRFDSSPGGTQYF. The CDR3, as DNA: TGTGCCAGCAGGTTTGACTCGTCCCCCGGGGGTACGCAGTATTTT.